A single sample gave rise to the 28 T cell receptor beta chains below, sequenced in a study of cytomegalovirus exposure and HLA in healthy donors. 60 Vbeta and 13 Jbeta primers were used in PCR. Profiled with immunoSEQ multiplex PCR; TCRdb holds only in-frame clones, not every one. The sample contains about 150,000 clones, 80% to 85% of which appear only once. The sample consisted of PBMCs. Receptors were obtained from a boy between 2 and 10 years old in good health and CMV-seronegative.

Only a few counts were recorded for this clone. This chain joins TRBV5-6 and TRBJ2-5, with D maybe TRBD1 (5 bases). Germline V gene lookup returns CDR1 SGHDT and CDR2 YYEEEE. The V end was cut by 0 bases, the J end by 0 bases, with 12 bases between. This CDR3 spans 16 amino acids. The CDR3 sequence is CASSLGGRTYQETQYF. The CDR3 DNA sequence: TGTGCCAGCAGCTTGGGGGGCCGTACCTACCAAGAGACCCAGTACTTC.

The genes are TRBV27 and TRBJ2-7; perhaps TRBD1 as D (6 bases). This CDR3 has 16 amino acids. CDR1 is MNHEY and CDR2 is SMNVEV in the germline V gene (reference sequence). The V and J ends lost 4 bases and 6 bases respectively, with 22 bases between them. The CDR3 protein is CASSWRTGIRNREQYF. In nucleotides, the CDR3 is TGTGCCAGCAGTTGGCGAACAGGGATAAGAAACCGCGAGCAGTACTTC.

J is TRBJ2-3 and V is TRBV29-1; D is unresolved. From germline, CDR1 is SQVTM and CDR2 ANQGSEA. CDR3 length: 13 amino acids. V gave up 4 bases and J gave up 4 bases, with 12 bases separating them. CDR3 DNA: TGCAGCGTTGTAACAGTCAGAGCAGATACGCAGTATTTT. Its translation: CSVVTVRADTQYF.

V gene TRBV4-1 combines with J gene TRBJ2-7; TRBD1 might be the D (6 bases). Germline V gene sequence: CDR1 MGHRA, CDR2 YSYEKL. The CDR3 runs 13 residues. The V and J ends lost 4 bases and 7 bases respectively, with 14 bases between them. The CDR3 sequence is CASSRFSRGEQYF. Here the CDR3 DNA reads TGCGCCAGCAGCCGCTTTTCCAGGGGAGAGCAGTACTTC.

This chain joins TRBV9 and TRBJ2-1; maybe TRBD2 (5 bases). Germline V CDR1 and CDR2: SGDLS, YYNGEE. This CDR3 is built from 18 residues. V gave up 0 bases and J gave up 2 bases, with 18 bases separating them. The CDR3 DNA sequence: TGTGCCAGCAGCGTAGGGACTCACGAGAGTGGGACCTACAATGAGCAGTTCTTC. Translation: CASSVGTHESGTYNEQFF.

This chain links TRBV6-6 with TRBJ2-7, with 7 bases lining up with TRBD2. The V segment lost 0 bases and the J segment 2 bases; nucleotides outside the gene matches: 7. CDR1 and CDR2 from the germline V gene are MNHNY and SVGAGI (reference sequence). The CDR3 is 16 amino acids. The CDR3 DNA reads TGTGCCAGCAGTTACTCGGGGCGGGGGACCCCCTACGAGCAGTACTTC. Translated, it gives CASSYSGRGTPYEQYF.

The CDR3 region has the DNA TGTGCCAGCCGCCGGTTGAACGCGGGTACTCGTGGCTACACCTTC. It is translated as CASRRLNAGTRGYTF. The chain has TRBV7-2 and TRBJ1-2; the D is unclear. Germline CDR1 and CDR2: SGHTA and FQGNSA. This CDR3 is built from 15 residues. The V end was cut by 8 bases, the J end by 7 bases, with 23 bases between. The full variable domain, completed using reference TRBV7-2 and TRBJ1-2, is GAGVSQSPSNKVTEKGKDVELRCDPISGHTALYWYRQSLGQGLEFLIYFQGNSAPDKSGLPSDRFSAERTGGSVSTLTIQRTQQEDSAVYLCASRRLNAGTRGYTFGSGTRLTVV.

The rearrangement joins TRBV2 to TRBJ2-7; D may be TRBD1 (5 bases). Germline loops: CDR1 SNHLY, CDR2 FYNNEI. V lost 3 bases to trimming and J lost 9 bases, with 24 bases between them. This CDR3 is built from 16 residues. CDR3: CASSDGAGRPFLTQYF. The DNA of the CDR3 is TGTGCCAGCAGTGATGGGGCTGGGCGGCCTTTCTTGACGCAGTACTTC.

The chain carries TRBV11-3 and TRBJ1-2, with TRBD1 as a possible D gene (6 bases). There are 12 residues in the CDR3. V was trimmed by 3 bases and J by 5 bases, leaving 7 bases between them. CDR1 is SGHNT, CDR2 YENEEA, per germline. DNA for the CDR3: TGTGCCAGCAGCTTCGGACAGTATGGCTACACCTTC. Its translation is CASSFGQYGYTF.

This sequence joins TRBV19 and TRBJ1-4; D unresolved. Germline V CDR1 and CDR2: LNHDA, SQIVND (reference sequence). This CDR3 has 13 amino acids. Trimming cost V 5 bases and J 4 bases, with 8 bases left between them. The CDR3 nucleotides are TGTGCCAGTAGTCTGGCGGTTAATGAAAAACTGTTTTTT. Protein: CASSLAVNEKLFF.

This chain links TRBV19 with TRBJ1-5; TRBD1 matches 8 bases. The junction had 6 bases not matched to a gene; V was cut back by 6 bases and J by 2 bases. Germline CDR1 and CDR2: LNHDA and SQIVND (reference sequence). There are 15 residues in the CDR3. The CDR3 nucleotides are TGTGCCAGTAGAATGGACAGGGCCGGCAATCAGCCCCAGCATTTT. This sequence encodes CASRMDRAGNQPQHF.

This chain links TRBV5-6 with TRBJ1-1; TRBD1 agrees at 9 bases. This CDR3 has 14 residues. The V gene end was trimmed by 5 bases and the J gene end by 7 bases; junction bases not matched to a gene: 9. Germline-derived CDR1 and CDR2 are SGHDT and YYEEEE. CDR3: CASSSGTGTYEAFF. In DNA form, the CDR3 reads TGTGCCAGCAGTTCCGGGACAGGGACCTATGAAGCTTTCTTT.

The genes are TRBV6-1 and TRBJ1-1; D is uncertain. CDR1 is MNHNS and CDR2 is SASEGT in the germline V gene. The V and J ends lost 1 base and 1 base respectively, with 10 bases between them. The CDR3 is 15 residues long. CDR3 nucleotide sequence: TGTGCCAGCAGTGAAGTGGTGGAGGGGAACACTGAAGCTTTCTTT. Translated, it gives CASSEVVEGNTEAFF.

The chain employs TRBV2 and TRBJ1-2, with D perhaps TRBD1 (5 bases). Trimming took off 3 bases at V and 2 bases at J, with 13 bases between the two ends. The germline V gene encodes CDR1 SNHLY and CDR2 FYNNEI. The CDR3 runs to 15 residues. Here the CDR3 DNA reads TGTGCCAGCAGTGAGGAAGCGGGGCAGAACTATGGCTACACCTTC. It translates to CASSEEAGQNYGYTF.

The rearrangement joins TRBV11-2 to TRBJ2-3, with a tentative D call TRBD1 (6 bases). Germline CDR1 SGHAT, CDR2 FQNNGV. Trimming removed 6 bases from V and 1 base from J, with 14 bases in between. This CDR3 is 15 amino acids long. CDR3 in amino acids: CASSPTGRRTDTQYF. The CDR3 bases are TGTGCCAGCAGTCCCACAGGGAGACGCACAGATACGCAGTATTTT. The whole variable domain, filled in from reference TRBV11-2 and TRBJ2-3, reads EAGVAQSPRYKIIEKRQSVAFWCNPISGHATLYWYQQILGQGPKLLIQFQNNGVVDDSQLPKDRFSAERLKGVDSTLKIQPAKLEDSAVYLCASSPTGRRTDTQYFGPGTRLTVL.

The chain joins TRBV7-9 to TRBJ1-5; possible D gene TRBD1, 5 bases. Trimming shortened V by 5 bases and J by 0 bases, and 8 bases separated the two germline ends. Looked up from germline, CDR1 is SEHNR and CDR2 is FQNEAQ (reference sequence). The CDR3 has 14 residues. As DNA, the CDR3 is TGTGCCAGCAGCCCTCAGGGTAGCAATCAGCCCCAGCATTTT. This codes for CASSPQGSNQPQHF.

V and J are TRBV7-9 and TRBJ1-6; 7 bases are shared with TRBD1. CDR3 length: 14 amino acids. V was pared by 5 bases and J by 7 bases, with 5 bases of the junction left unmatched. The germline CDR1 and CDR2 sequences are SEHNR and FQNEAQ (reference sequence). The DNA for the CDR3 is TGTGCCAGCAGCCCGACAGGGTCGAATTCACCCCTCCACTTT. This encodes CASSPTGSNSPLHF.

The chain couples TRBV4-1 to TRBJ1-5; TRBD1 is a possible D gene (6 bases). V was pared by 0 bases and J by 8 bases, with 14 bases between. From germline, CDR1 is MGHRA and CDR2 YSYEKL. This CDR3 has 15 amino acids. The CDR3 DNA reads TGCGCCAGCAGCCAAGAGCTGACAGGTCGGGAGCCCCAGCATTTT. Translating gives CASSQELTGREPQHF.

The rearrangement uses TRBV27 and TRBJ2-5; no definite D call. Germline values: CDR1 MNHEY, CDR2 SMNVEV (reference sequence). Trimming took off 6 bases at V and 5 bases at J, with 13 bases between the two ends. The CDR3 length is 13 residues. CDR3 coding DNA: TGTGCCAGCAGGCCCTCGGGTGGTGAGACCCAGTACTTC. Its translation is CASRPSGGETQYF.

V is TRBV6-5 and J is TRBJ2-7; tentative D call: TRBD2 (5 bases). The CDR3 contains 13 residues. Trimming took off 0 bases at V and 6 bases at J, with 9 bases between the two ends. Germline CDR1 and CDR2: MNHEY and SVGAGI. This CDR3 is CASSYSRGSEQYF. CDR3 in DNA: TGTGCCAGCAGTTACTCCCGGGGATCCGAGCAGTACTTC.

The CDR3 loop reads CASSHGRGARNYGYTF. CDR3 bases: TGTGCCAGCAGCCACGGACGGGGGGCTCGTAACTATGGCTACACCTTC. The genes are TRBV11-2 and TRBJ1-2; D is perhaps TRBD1 (6 bases). Germline V CDR1 and CDR2: SGHAT, FQNNGV. The V end lost 5 bases, the J end lost 1 base, and 17 bases lay between the germline ends. CDR3 length: 16 amino acids.

The V call is TRBV5-1, the J call TRBJ2-7; D is possibly TRBD1 (5 bases). Germline V lookup: CDR1 SGHRS, CDR2 YFSETQ. Trimming pared 0 bases from V and 3 bases from J, leaving 10 bases between. The CDR3 runs to 14 residues. Written as DNA, the CDR3 is TGCGCCAGCAGCTTGGGCAGGGAAGACTACGAGCAGTACTTC. It translates to CASSLGREDYEQYF.

CDR3 nucleotide sequence: TGCGCCAGCAGCTTGGCCTCGACTAGCGGGCCTTACAATGAGCAGTTCTTC. Protein: CASSLASTSGPYNEQFF. This chain links TRBV5-1 with TRBJ2-1; 10 positions agree with TRBD2. This CDR3 is built from 17 residues. V shed 0 bases and J 4 bases; nucleotides not matched to a gene: 7. CDR1 and CDR2 from the germline V gene are SGHRS and YFSETQ.

As DNA, the CDR3 is TGTGCCTGGAGTTCCGGACAGGGGGGCGAGCAGTACTTC. As protein: CAWSSGQGGEQYF. The V call is TRBV30, the J call TRBJ2-7, with 10 bases that match TRBD1. There are 13 residues in the CDR3. Germline V gene sequence: CDR1 GTSNPN, CDR2 SVGIG (reference sequence). Trimming removed 2 bases from V and 6 bases from J; junction bases left unmatched: 4.

The chain joins TRBV9 to TRBJ2-1, with 8 bases fitting TRBD2. CDR3 size: 14 residues. CDR1 and CDR2 from the germline V gene are SGDLS and YYNGEE. The trim removed 0 bases at V and 5 bases at J, leaving 1 base unmatched. The CDR3 DNA is TGTGCCAGCAGCGTAGAACTAGCGGACAATGAGCAGTTCTTC. It translates to CASSVELADNEQFF.

Comment on this clone: The sample has other DNA sequences that encode this CDR3 too. In DNA form, the CDR3 reads TGTGCCAGCAGCTTATTCCACACAGGGGAGGTAGAGACCCAGTACTTC. It is translated as CASSLFHTGEVETQYF. The V gene is TRBV7-9, the J gene TRBJ2-5; the D gene is possibly TRBD1 (7 bases). This CDR3 is 16 amino acids long. V shed 2 bases and J shed 4 bases, with 17 bases lying between them. Germline CDR1 and CDR2: SEHNR and FQNEAQ (reference sequence). Variable domain in full (rest from reference TRBV7-9 and TRBJ2-5): DTGVSQNPRHKITKRGQNVTFRCDPISEHNRLYWYRQTLGQGPEFLTYFQNEAQLEKSRLLSDRFSAERPKGSFSTLEIQRTEQGDSAMYLCASSLFHTGEVETQYFGPGTRLLVL.

This chain uses TRBV5-4 with TRBJ2-7; 7 bases match TRBD1. Germline trimming cut 4 bases from V and 2 bases from J; bases unmatched to any gene: 6. Germline CDR1 is SGHNT and CDR2 is YYREEE (reference sequence). The length of the CDR3 is 14 residues. CDR3 bases: TGTGCCAGCAGCCGAGCCGACAGGGCCTACGAGCAGTACTTC. It yields the protein CASSRADRAYEQYF.

The V and J genes are TRBV2 and TRBJ2-3; 12 bases line up with TRBD2. The CDR3 is 17 residues long. Germline CDR1 and CDR2: SNHLY and FYNNEI. V trimming: 3 bases; J trimming: 3 bases; junction bases outside the gene matches: 7. CDR3 region: CASSESLAGGMTDTQYF. For the CDR3, the DNA is TGTGCCAGCAGTGAGTCACTAGCGGGAGGTATGACAGATACGCAGTATTTT.